This T cell receptor beta chain came from a study of T cell clusters in autoimmune cytopenias. Study-wide findings and caveats: The cluster-lack signature was not seen for secondary cytopenia versus chronic lymphocytic leukemia. TRB repertoire shifts in secondary cytopenia and chronic lymphocytic leukemia mostly reflected lymphoma, not autoimmunity. The T cell clusters came from computational analysis alone and lack functional validation. Clustering suggested that physiological T cell clusters were missing in primary autoimmune cytopenia patients.

TRB was amplified from about 270 ng of peripheral blood genomic DNA per sample. The CDR3 runs to 15 residues. A note on this clonotype: Its antigen is as yet unknown.

TRB was amplified by touch-down multiplex PCR, primer pools A and B combined. TCRdb reprocessed the multiplex PCR reads and keeps a single row for each CDR3 protein, giving no DNA. The table lists roughly 11,000 distinct CDR3 sequences. The same specimen was also included in a second study, on T cell repertoires in aging, cancer and after chemotherapy.

The chain links TRBV12-3 or TRBV12-4 to TRBJ1-6; TCRdb names TRBD1, which stays unverified in the absence of DNA. Sequenced sample: peripheral blood. This receptor was taken from a human donor in good health. CDR3 protein: CASSLKGQGNSPLHF.